The source of this T cell receptor beta chain is a study of T cell changes during pregnancy in multiple sclerosis. Some clones are missing from TCRdb's copy, which holds only in-frame ones; the method was immunoSEQ multiplex PCR. The table has more than 95,000 clones, approximately 93% seen once. The sequenced sample was peripheral blood, obtained after pregnancy. This TCR came from a female donor with multiple sclerosis, enrolled in a pregnancy study.

The CDR3, as DNA: TGCGCCAGCAGCTTGGACGGGGGTAATTCTCGAGGCTACACCTTC. This encodes CASSLDGGNSRGYTF. The chain is built from TRBV5-1 and TRBJ1-2; D may be TRBD1 (5 bases). This CDR3 has 15 amino acids. Germline loops: CDR1 SGHRS, CDR2 YFSETQ. The V end lost 0 bases, the J end lost 8 bases, and 17 bases lay between the germline ends.